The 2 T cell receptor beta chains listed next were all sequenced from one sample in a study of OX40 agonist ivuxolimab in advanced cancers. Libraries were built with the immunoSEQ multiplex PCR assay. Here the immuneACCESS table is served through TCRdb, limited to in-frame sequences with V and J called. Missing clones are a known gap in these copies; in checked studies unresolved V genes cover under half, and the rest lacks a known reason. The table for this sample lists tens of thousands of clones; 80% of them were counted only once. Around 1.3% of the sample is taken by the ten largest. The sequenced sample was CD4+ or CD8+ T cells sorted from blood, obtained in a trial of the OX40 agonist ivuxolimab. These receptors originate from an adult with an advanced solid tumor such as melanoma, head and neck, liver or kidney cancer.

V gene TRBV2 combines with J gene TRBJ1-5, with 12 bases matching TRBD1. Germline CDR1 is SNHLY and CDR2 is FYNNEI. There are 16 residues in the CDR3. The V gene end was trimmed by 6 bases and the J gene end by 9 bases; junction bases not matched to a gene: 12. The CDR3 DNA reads TGTGCCAGCAGCACCGGGACAGGGGGCTTTGCAGGGCCCCAGCATTTT. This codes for CASSTGTGGFAGPQHF.

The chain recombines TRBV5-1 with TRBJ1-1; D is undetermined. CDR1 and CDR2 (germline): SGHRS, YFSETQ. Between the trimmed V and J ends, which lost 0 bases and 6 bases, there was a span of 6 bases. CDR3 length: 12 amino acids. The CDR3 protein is CASSLAGPEAFF. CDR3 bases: TGCGCCAGCAGCTTGGCGGGTCCTGAAGCTTTCTTT.